Listed below are T cell receptor beta chains from one sample, sequenced in a study of shared clonotypes between healthy human individuals. Sequencing used immunoSEQ multiplex PCR; TCRdb keeps in-frame clones, though not all of them. Of around 2.3 million clones listed, 90% to 96% are singletons. The sample was naive CD4+ T cells sorted from blood. The receptors shown here come from a man between 18 and 29 years old in good health. Each CDR3 is given with its conserved first and last residue. D genes are given only for firm matches. Size values are once, few and many counts, or a class for expanded clones, and some rows have none.

J	size	D	V	DNA	CDR3
TRBJ2-2	NA	TRBD1	TRBV6-6	TGTGCCAGCAGGCGACAGGGGGCGAACACCGGGGAGCTGTTTTTT	CASRRQGANTGELFF
TRBJ1-1	once	NA	TRBV10-2	TGCGCCAGCAGTGAGGACCATTCGTGGAGCTCAAAAGCTTTCTTT	CASSEDHSWSSKAFF
TRBJ1-2	NA	NA	TRBV29-1	TGCAGCGTTGATGGGTCGGGTGGCTATGGCTACACCTTC	CSVDGSGGYGYTF
TRBJ2-5	NA	NA	TRBV30	TGTGCCTGGAGGAGCAAACAGGGCCACCAAGAGACCCAGTACTTC	CAWRSKQGHQETQYF
TRBJ2-6	NA	NA	TRBV6-5	TGTGCCGTCGGCCCAGGCCCCCCTTGGGCCAACGTCCTGACTTTC	CAVGPGPPWANVLTF
TRBJ2-3	NA	TRBD2	TRBV19	TGTGCCAGTAGAGAGGGAGGGTTCGCAGATACGCAGTATTTT	CASREGGFADTQYF
TRBJ1-1	NA	NA	TRBV9	TGTGCCAGCAGTATGGGGGGAACTGAAGCTTTCTTT	CASSMGGTEAFF
TRBJ2-4	NA	NA	TRBV7-2	TGTGCCAGCAGCTTGGGGAACATTCAGTACTTC	CASSLGNIQYF
TRBJ1-3	NA	TRBD1	TRBV30	TGTGCCTGGAGTGTAAACAGGGGCCCTGGAAACACCATATATTTT	CAWSVNRGPGNTIYF
TRBJ2-7	NA	TRBD2	TRBV2	TGTGCCAGCCAGCGGGAGGGGAGATCCTACGAGCAGTACTTC	CASQREGRSYEQYF
TRBJ2-7	NA	NA	TRBV6-6	TGTGCCAGCAGGGGTAGCGAGAAAGTCTACGAGCAGTACTTC	CASRGSEKVYEQYF
TRBJ2-7	NA	NA	TRBV27	TGTGCCAGCAGACGAACGCACTACGAGCAGTACTTC	CASRRTHYEQYF
TRBJ2-7	NA	NA	TRBV27	TGTGCCAGCAGCCCGAGGGAGAGGACGGGCGAGCAGTACTTC	CASSPRERTGEQYF
TRBJ2-7	NA	NA	TRBV5-4	TGTGCCAGCAGCTTGTCAGGGCTTGGCGAGCAGTACTTC	CASSLSGLGEQYF
TRBJ2-3	NA	NA	TRBV7-8	TGTGCCAGCAGCCCGGGGTTCACAGATACGCAGTATTTT	CASSPGFTDTQYF
TRBJ2-6	NA	NA	TRBV6-5	TGTGCCAGCACCTTTCTCGGCTCTGGGGCCAACGTCCTGACTTTC	CASTFLGSGANVLTF
TRBJ1-1	NA	NA	TRBV5-1	TGCGCCAGCAGCTTGGACAGCCCGAGAACTGAAGCTTTCTTT	CASSLDSPRTEAFF
TRBJ2-5	NA	NA	TRBV6-4	TGTGCCAGCAGTGACTTACAGGGATTTGAGACCCAGTACTTC	CASSDLQGFETQYF
TRBJ2-1	NA	TRBD2	TRBV28	TGTGCCAGCAGTTTGCTAGCGGGGGGGCCACCCGAGCAGTTCTTC	CASSLLAGGPPEQFF
TRBJ1-1	NA	NA	TRBV7-3	TGTGCCAGCAGCTTACCTCTTAACCATTTTAACACTGAAGCTTTCTTT	CASSLPLNHFNTEAFF
TRBJ1-5	NA	NA	TRBV11-2	TGTGCCAGCAGCGGGGGACATAAGGGCAATCAGCCCCAGCATTTT	CASSGGHKGNQPQHF
TRBJ1-1	NA	NA	TRBV15	TGTGCCACCAGCAGAGATTACGAGAACACTGAAGCTTTCTTT	CATSRDYENTEAFF
TRBJ2-3	once	NA	TRBV5-1	TGCGCCAGCAGCTTGGGCGGAGGGACCGAGACGCAGTATTTT	CASSLGGGTETQYF
TRBJ2-7	NA	NA	TRBV6-1	TGTGCCAGCTTGACAGCCAACTACGAGCAGTACTTC	CASLTANYEQYF
TRBJ2-7	NA	TRBD1	TRBV2	TGTGCCAGCAGCCCGGACAGGGGGCTCGACGAGCAGTACTTC	CASSPDRGLDEQYF
TRBJ2-7	NA	TRBD2	TRBV27	TGTGCCAGCAGTTTACTGGCTAGCGGCATCTACGAGCAGTACTTC	CASSLLASGIYEQYF
TRBJ2-7	NA	TRBD2	TRBV14	TGTGCCAGCACCCGGGGGGGCGGAAGTAAATGGCAGTACTTC	CASTRGGGSKWQYF
TRBJ2-1	NA	TRBD2	TRBV29-1	TGCAGCGTTGAAGCTAGCGGGAGGGCCTTGAATGAGCAGTTCTTC	CSVEASGRALNEQFF
TRBJ2-5	NA	NA	TRBV9	TGTGCCAGCAGCCCCTCGCAGGGGCTGGAGACCCAGTACTTC	CASSPSQGLETQYF
TRBJ2-3	NA	TRBD1	TRBV7-2	TGTGCCAGCAGCTTAGCGGCAGGGGGCGATACGCAGTATTTT	CASSLAAGGDTQYF
TRBJ2-7	NA	TRBD2	TRBV5-4	TGTGCCAGCAGCCCGGCTAGCGGTTCCTACGAGCAGTACTTC	CASSPASGSYEQYF
TRBJ2-5	NA	TRBD1	TRBV5-1	TGCGCCAGCAGCTCAGGGACAGCCAAAGAGACCCAGTACTTC	CASSSGTAKETQYF
TRBJ1-2	few	NA	TRBV19	TGTGCCACTAGCGGGACGAGTAACTATGGCTACACCTTC	CATSGTSNYGYTF
TRBJ2-3	NA	TRBD1	TRBV30	TGTGCCTGGAGTGGACAGGGGCGCACAGATACGCAGTATTTT	CAWSGQGRTDTQYF
TRBJ2-2	NA	NA	TRBV2	TGTGCCAGCACCTCTCAGGGACAGAACACCGGGGAGCTGTTTTTT	CASTSQGQNTGELFF
TRBJ1-5	NA	NA	TRBV21-1	TGTGCCAGCATCAGGGGGGGAAGAGGGAGCAATCAGCCCCAGCATTTT	CASIRGGRGSNQPQHF
TRBJ1-5	NA	TRBD1	TRBV7-2	TGTGCCAGCAGCTTACGGACAGGGGCTCAGCCCCAGCATTTT	CASSLRTGAQPQHF
TRBJ1-1	once	NA	TRBV5-1	TGCGCCAGCAGCCAACCGACCGATACTGAAGCTTTCTTT	CASSQPTDTEAFF
TRBJ1-1	once	NA	TRBV29-1	TGCAGCGTAGCAACCCTGACGGACGTCACTGAAGCTTTCTTT	CSVATLTDVTEAFF
TRBJ2-1	NA	TRBD2	TRBV6-4	TGTGCCAGCAGCGTGACTAGCGGAGCCAATGAGCAGTTCTTC	CASSVTSGANEQFF
TRBJ1-1	NA	NA	TRBV30	TGTGCCTGGAGTGTATCAGGGAGCCGTGAAGCTTTCTTT	CAWSVSGSREAFF
TRBJ2-5	NA	TRBD1	TRBV29-1	TGCAGCGTCGAGACAGGGAAAAGAGAGACCCAGTACTTC	CSVETGKRETQYF
TRBJ1-4	once	NA	TRBV7-9	TGTGCCAGCAGCCTGCAACCACCGGGCGGAGGTGAAAAACTGTTTTTT	CASSLQPPGGGEKLFF
TRBJ2-2	NA	TRBD2	TRBV13	TGTGCCAGCAGCTTAGATCCCGGACTAGCGGGAGTTGGTACCGGGGAGCTGTTTTTT	CASSLDPGLAGVGTGELFF
TRBJ1-5	NA	NA	TRBV19	TGTGCCAGTGGGATGGGCGGGGTAAATCAGCCCCAGCATTTT	CASGMGGVNQPQHF
TRBJ2-3	NA	NA	TRBV30	TGTGCCTGGAGTGACGGCCTCATCACAGATACGCAGTATTTT	CAWSDGLITDTQYF
TRBJ2-1	NA	NA	TRBV7-9	TGTGCCAGCAGCTTAGATGGCCTCTCCTACAATGAGCAGTTCTTC	CASSLDGLSYNEQFF
TRBJ2-2	NA	TRBD2	TRBV5-1	TGCGCCAGCAGCCCCCGGGGCGGGGGGTACCTGAACACCGGGGAGCTGTTTTTT	CASSPRGGGYLNTGELFF
TRBJ2-7	once	NA	TRBV5-4	TGTGCCAGCAGCTCAAGGACAGAGAGCTCCTACGAGCAGTACTTC	CASSSRTESSYEQYF
TRBJ2-2	NA	NA	TRBV30	TGTGCCTGGAGTCCGCTTCTCGCCACCGGGGAGCTGTTTTTT	CAWSPLLATGELFF
TRBJ1-2	NA	NA	TRBV10-3	TGTGCCATCATGGCCCAGGCCCGAGACTATGGCTACACCTTC	CAIMAQARDYGYTF
TRBJ1-5	NA	NA	TRBV6-1	TGTGCCAGCAGTGCGACAGTGGGGAGCCAGCCCCAGCATTTT	CASSATVGSQPQHF
TRBJ1-5	NA	NA	TRBV2	TGTGCCAGCAGTATGGACCAGCCCCAGCATTTT	CASSMDQPQHF
TRBJ1-5	NA	NA	TRBV18	TGTGCCAGCTCACCCGGCCGGGTCAATCAGCCCCAGCATTTT	CASSPGRVNQPQHF
TRBJ2-1	NA	TRBD2	TRBV29-1	TGCAGCGTTGTTCCTAGCGGGAGGAGCCCGAGTAATGAGCAGTTCTTC	CSVVPSGRSPSNEQFF
TRBJ1-5	NA	NA	TRBV27	TGTGCCAGCAGTTCGAAGCCTAACAATCAGCCCCAGCATTTT	CASSSKPNNQPQHF
TRBJ2-7	NA	NA	TRBV6-6	TGTGCCAGCAGTTACCGGACCAATTCCTACGAGCAGTACTTC	CASSYRTNSYEQYF
TRBJ2-7	NA	TRBD2	TRBV7-8	TGTGCCAGCAGCGGACTAGCGGCAAGATACGAGCAGTACTTC	CASSGLAARYEQYF
TRBJ1-2	NA	NA	TRBV2	TGTGCCAGCAGTGATGTGGTAATGGGTGGCTATGGCTACACCTTC	CASSDVVMGGYGYTF